The 3 T cell receptor beta chains given below trace back to one sample, sequenced in a study of cytomegalovirus exposure and HLA in healthy donors. The PCR had 60 Vbeta and 13 Jbeta primers. Method: immunoSEQ multiplex PCR; TCRdb's copy keeps in-frame clones and lacks some. Of roughly 120,000 clones in the sample, almost 85% were seen once. Sample: PBMCs. The origin of the receptors is a woman between 18 and 30 years old in good health and CMV-seronegative.

The J gene is TRBJ2-1, the V gene TRBV20-1, with 13 bases aligning to TRBD2. Germline CDR1 DFQATT, CDR2 SNEGSKA (reference sequence). The CDR3 length is 11 residues. Trimming took 5 bases from V and 13 from J; bases not matched to a gene: 2. CDR3 sequence (DNA): TGCAGTGCTCGACTAGCGGGAGGACAGTTCTTC. It encodes CSARLAGGQFF.

The genes are TRBV5-8 and TRBJ2-1; perhaps TRBD1 as D (5 bases). There are 15 residues in the CDR3. V lost 0 bases and J 3 bases, leaving 10 bases between the germline ends. CDR1 is SGHTS, CDR2 YDEGEE, per germline. The CDR3 sequence is CASSLDRGLYNEQFF. In DNA, the CDR3 is TGTGCCAGCAGCTTGGATAGGGGCCTCTACAATGAGCAGTTCTTC.

This clone was seen only once. The genes are TRBV27 and TRBJ1-2, with 7 bases aligning to TRBD1. The CDR3 sequence is 14 residues long. Trimming at V came to 3 bases and at J to 5 bases, leaving 6 bases not matched to a gene. Germline V gene data show CDR1 as MNHEY and CDR2 as SMNVEV (reference sequence). In DNA, the CDR3 is TGTGCCAGCAGTTTTAGACAGGGACAATATGGCTACACCTTC. Amino acids: CASSFRQGQYGYTF.